The 9 T cell receptor beta chains reported below all come from one sample, sequenced in a study of post-analysis software for immune sequencing data. Libraries were made from TCR beta cDNA, and they carried unique molecular identifiers. In TCRdb, the PCR reads were re-called with MiXCR into one record per CDR3 protein. The sample consists of about 540,000 distinct CDR3 sequences, around 31% of them appearing once. General observations from the study: In patients, roughly five TRBV segments were more frequent than in controls, with TRBV5-6, TRBV5-1 and TRBV20-1 among them.

These receptors' targets are unknown. Sequencing was performed on blood. These receptor sequences come from a girl aged 2-17 years with multiple sclerosis.

This chain connects TRBV10-3 to TRBJ2-2; a possible D gene is TRBD2 (6 bases). V was clipped by 6 bases and J by 3 bases, with 11 bases between them. CDR3 size: 14 residues. The germline CDR1 and CDR2 sequences are ENHRY and SYGVKD. For the CDR3, the DNA is TGTGCCATCAGATCCAGGGAGGACACCGGGGAGCTGTTTTTT. Encoded protein: CAIRSREDTGELFF.

V usage is TRBV29-1 and J usage is TRBJ2-5; perhaps TRBD1 as D (6 bases). The CDR3 sequence is 15 residues long. Trimming removed 1 base at V and 2 bases at J, with 14 bases between. CDR1 is SQVTM, CDR2 ANQGSEA, per germline. CDR3 in DNA: TGCAGCGTTGAAGGGGTCGGACAGCTTCAAGAGACCCAGTACTTC. It specifies CSVEGVGQLQETQYF.

This sequence joins TRBV7-9 and TRBJ1-2; 7 bases are shared with TRBD1. The germline CDR1 and CDR2 sequences are SEHNR and FQNEAQ (reference sequence). The CDR3 length is 15 residues. J lost 0 bases, V lost 4 bases, and 5 bases had no gene match. The CDR3 nucleotides read TGTGCCAGCAGCTACGGGACAGAAGCTAACTATGGCTACACCTTC. The encoded protein is CASSYGTEANYGYTF.

The chain couples TRBV29-1 to TRBJ2-5; TRBD1 matches at 7 bases. CDR3 length equals 12 residues. J lost 3 bases, V lost 7 bases, and 5 bases had no gene match. Per germline, CDR1 SQVTM and CDR2 ANQGSEA. CDR3 DNA sequence: TGCAGCGCCGAGGGGACAGAAGAGACCCAGTACTTC. Its translation: CSAEGTEETQYF.

The rearrangement uses TRBV5-1 and TRBJ1-2; D is unclear. This CDR3 contains 15 residues. Germline V gene lookup returns CDR1 SGHRS and CDR2 YFSETQ. The V gene lost 4 bases and the J gene lost 4 bases, with 17 bases spanning the gap. The CDR3 here is CASSHNADGPYGYTF. The CDR3 DNA is TGCGCCAGCAGCCACAATGCGGACGGACCCTATGGCTACACCTTC. Combining the CDR3 with reference TRBV5-1 and TRBJ1-2 gives the whole variable domain KAGVTQTPRYLIKTRGQQVTLSCSPISGHRSVSWYQQTPGQGLQFLFEYFSETQRNKGNFPGRFSGRQFSNSRSEMNVSTLELGDSALYLCASSHNADGPYGYTFGSGTRLTVV.

This clonotype was seen a handful of times. The chain recombines TRBV25-1 with TRBJ1-4; no definite D call. The CDR3 is made up of 12 amino acids. Germline lookup yields CDR1 MGHDK and CDR2 SYGVNS. V was shortened by 5 bases and J by 6 bases, with 7 bases between the two germline ends. The CDR3 reads CASSRADEKLFF. The CDR3 DNA is TGTGCCAGCAGTCGGGCGGATGAAAAACTGTTTTTT. The variable domain in full, completed from reference TRBV25-1 and TRBJ1-4, reads EADIYQTPRYLVIGTGKKITLECSQTMGHDKMYWYQQDPGMELHLIHYSYGVNSTEKGDLSSESTVSRIRTEHFPLTLESARPSHTSQYLCASSRADEKLFFGSGTQLSVL.

This clonotype was recorded many times. This sequence joins TRBV12-3 or TRBV12-4 and TRBJ2-5; D is ambiguous. The CDR3 loop spans 12 amino acids. V was trimmed by 5 bases and J by 2 bases, leaving 6 bases between them. The CDR3 region has the DNA TGTGCCAGCAGTCTCTTTCAAGAGACCCAGTACTTC. Protein: CASSLFQETQYF.

The chain links TRBV20-1 to TRBJ1-1, with TRBD1 identical over 9 bases. This CDR3 comprises 14 residues. Germline CDR1 is DFQATT and CDR2 is SNEGSKA (reference sequence). The junction had 12 bases not matched to a gene; V was cut back by 8 bases and J by 5 bases. As DNA, the CDR3 is TGCAGTACAGGGGGCCCCTCACCCCGAACTGAAGCTTTCTTT. The encoded protein is CSTGGPSPRTEAFF.

The chain has TRBV3-1 and TRBJ2-3; TRBD2 agrees at 9 bases. Germline-derived CDR1 and CDR2 are LGHDT and YNNKEL (reference sequence). The CDR3 is 17 amino acids. The V gene end was trimmed by 5 bases and the J gene end by 4 bases; junction bases not matched to a gene: 13. The CDR3, as DNA: TGTGCCAGCAGCTCACGGACTAGCGAGGTTTATGCAGATACGCAGTATTTT. Its translation: CASSSRTSEVYADTQYF.